The clone carrying this TCR beta chain has a handful of counts. The target antigen is unknown. Trimming cost V 6 bases and J 3 bases, with 18 bases left between them. Germline assignment: CDR1 GTSNPN and CDR2 SVGIG (reference sequence). CDR3 length equals 14 residues. The entry originates in a study of CD8+ T cells in alopecia areata. Documented treatment: oral pan-JAK inhibitor, 5-10 mg twice daily. Broader study findings: For lesional scalp, especially alopecia totalis/universalis, clonality was higher than in normal scalp.

Sequencing templates came from extracted RNA that was reverse transcribed into cDNA. Profiling relied on immunoSEQ multiplex PCR, and the TCRdb table lists in-frame clones only, not all of them. The table has 210,000 or so clones, approximately 67% seen once; the top ten hold 0.95% to 1.5%. This chain connects TRBV30 to TRBJ2-7; D call uncertain. The sequences come from CD4+ T cells sorted from blood, collected between weeks 44 and 45, from a patient treated with tofacitinib. This receptor was obtained from a human donor with alopecia areata. DNA of the CDR3: TGTGCCTGCAGAGACACGCAGATTATCTACGAGCAGTACTTC. This translates into CACRDTQIIYEQYF.